These 10 T cell receptor beta chains were sequenced from one sample in a study of cytomegalovirus exposure and HLA in healthy donors. This PCR relied on a set of 60 Vbeta primers and 13 Jbeta primers. Only in-frame clones appear in the TCRdb table, and some are missing; sequencing was by immunoSEQ multiplex PCR. The table records about 190,000 clones, roughly 80% of them present only once. Material: PBMCs. These receptors came from a man in his fifties or sixties in good health and CMV-seronegative.

J is TRBJ2-5 and V is TRBV15; TRBD1 aligns across 8 bases. Per the germline V gene, CDR1 is LNHNV and CDR2 is YYDKDF (reference sequence). The CDR3 sequence is 15 residues long. After removal of 1 base from V and 5 bases from J, the junction contained 6 bases not matched to a gene. Here the CDR3 reads CATSRAGQGVETQYF. The CDR3 DNA reads as TGTGCCACCAGCAGAGCTGGACAGGGAGTGGAGACCCAGTACTTC.

The chain carries TRBV19 and TRBJ2-4; 9 nucleotides agree with TRBD1. V shed 6 bases and J 3 bases; nucleotides not matched to a gene: 6. Germline CDR1 is LNHDA and CDR2 is SQIVND (reference sequence). This CDR3 is 15 amino acids long. This CDR3 is CASRGQGLGKNIQYF. The CDR3, as DNA: TGTGCCAGTAGAGGACAGGGGTTGGGCAAAAACATTCAGTACTTC.

This sequence joins TRBV19 and TRBJ1-6; no clear D gene. The germline V gene encodes CDR1 LNHDA and CDR2 SQIVND (reference sequence). The CDR3 has 14 residues. The V and J ends lost 7 bases and 0 bases respectively, with 7 bases between them. Here the CDR3 DNA reads TGTGCCAGTACCTCGGGCTCCTATAATTCACCCCTCCACTTT. It encodes CASTSGSYNSPLHF.

V is TRBV2 and J is TRBJ2-6; D gene uncertain. The CDR3 is made up of 13 amino acids. Germline CDR1 reads SNHLY; CDR2 reads FYNNEI. Trimming removed 9 bases at V and 0 bases at J, with 6 bases between. The DNA of the CDR3 is TGTGCCAGTACAAGCTCTGGGGCCAACGTCCTGACTTTC. As protein: CASTSSGANVLTF. The complete variable domain, with remaining parts taken from reference TRBV2 and TRBJ2-6, reads EPEVTQTPSHQVTQMGQEVILRCVPISNHLYFYWYRQILGQKVEFLVSFYNNEISEKSEIFDDQFSVERPDGSNFTLKIRSTKLEDSAMYFCASTSSGANVLTFGAGSRLTVL.

V is TRBV7-2 and J is TRBJ2-1, with 11 bases matching TRBD2. Per germline, CDR1 SGHTA and CDR2 FQGNSA. This CDR3 is 15 amino acids long. Trimming cost V 3 bases and J 7 bases; bases outside gene matches: 5. The CDR3 protein is CASSFSGGARNEQFF. CDR3 nucleotide sequence: TGTGCCAGCAGCTTTAGCGGGGGGGCACGGAATGAGCAGTTCTTC.

V usage is TRBV21-1 and J usage is TRBJ1-5; TRBD1, the D gene given by the table, was not confirmed from the DNA. TRBV21-1 corresponds to a pseudogene. The CDR3 is 13 amino acids. CDR3 protein: CARGTPSNQPQHF. As DNA, the CDR3 is TGTGCCAGGGGGACACCTAGCAATCAGCCCCAGCATTTT.

The sample holds one count of this clone. The genes are TRBV7-6 and TRBJ1-5; tentatively, D is TRBD1 (6 bases). V shed 1 base and J shed 2 bases, with 6 bases lying between them. The CDR3 has 14 residues. Germline V CDR1 and CDR2: SGHVS, FNYEAQ. The CDR3 spells CASSLEGGNQPQHF. The CDR3 DNA follows: TGTGCCAGCAGCTTAGAGGGGGGCAATCAGCCCCAGCATTTT. Full variable domain (outside the CDR3, taken from reference TRBV7-6 and TRBJ1-5): GAGVSQSPRYKVTKRGQDVALRCDPISGHVSLYWYRQALGQGPEFLTYFNYEAQQDKSGLPNDRFSAERPEGSISTLTIQRTEQRDSAMYRCASSLEGGNQPQHFGDGTRLSIL.

The rearrangement links TRBV12-5 to TRBJ1-6, with 7 nucleotides matching TRBD1. The junction had 7 bases not matched to a gene; V was cut back by 2 bases and J by 6 bases. Germline lookup yields CDR1 LGHNT and CDR2 FRNRAP. This CDR3 is built from 16 residues. The CDR3 DNA reads TGTGCTAGTGGTTTGAGCCCCGGGACAGCTAATTCACCCCTCCACTTT. This encodes CASGLSPGTANSPLHF.

The V gene is TRBV7-8, the J gene TRBJ2-4; D not certain. This CDR3 is 16 amino acids long. V lost 1 base and J lost 0, with 10 bases in between. Germline CDR1 is SGHVS and CDR2 is FQNEAQ. The CDR3 spells CASSLGSPLAKNIQYF. CDR3 nucleotides: TGTGCCAGCAGCTTAGGGTCCCCACTAGCCAAAAACATTCAGTACTTC.

The chain joins TRBV7-2 to TRBJ2-5; TRBD2 is a possible D gene (5 bases). The CDR3 covers 12 residues. V lost 5 bases to trimming and J lost 5 bases, with 9 bases between them. Germline V lookup: CDR1 SGHTA, CDR2 FQGNSA. The CDR3 loop is CASSQRGETQYF. The CDR3 DNA is TGTGCCAGCAGCCAACGAGGGGAGACCCAGTACTTC.